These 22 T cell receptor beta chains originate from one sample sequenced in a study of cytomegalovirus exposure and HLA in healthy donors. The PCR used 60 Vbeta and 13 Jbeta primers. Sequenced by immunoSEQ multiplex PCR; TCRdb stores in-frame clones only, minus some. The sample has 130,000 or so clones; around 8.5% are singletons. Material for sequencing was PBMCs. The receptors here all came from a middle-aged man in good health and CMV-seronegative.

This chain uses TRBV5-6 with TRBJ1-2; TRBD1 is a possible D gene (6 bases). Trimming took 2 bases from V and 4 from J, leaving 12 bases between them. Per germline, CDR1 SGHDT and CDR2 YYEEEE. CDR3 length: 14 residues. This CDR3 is CASSLRDRIYGYTF. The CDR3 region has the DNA TGTGCCAGCAGCTTACGAGACAGGATCTATGGCTACACCTTC.

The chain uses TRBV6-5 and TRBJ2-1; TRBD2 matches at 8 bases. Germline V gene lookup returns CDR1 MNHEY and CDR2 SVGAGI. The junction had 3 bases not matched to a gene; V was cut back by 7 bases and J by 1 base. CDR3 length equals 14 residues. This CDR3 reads CASNGGASYNEQFF. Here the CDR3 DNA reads TGTGCCAGCAACGGGGGGGCTTCCTACAATGAGCAGTTCTTC.

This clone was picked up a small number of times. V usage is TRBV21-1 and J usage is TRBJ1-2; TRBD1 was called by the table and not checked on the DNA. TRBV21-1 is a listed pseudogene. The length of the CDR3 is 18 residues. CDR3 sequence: CASSKVDGGTEGFYGYTF. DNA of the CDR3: TGTGCCAGCAGCAAAGTAGACGGCGGGACAGAGGGATTCTATGGCTACACCTTC.

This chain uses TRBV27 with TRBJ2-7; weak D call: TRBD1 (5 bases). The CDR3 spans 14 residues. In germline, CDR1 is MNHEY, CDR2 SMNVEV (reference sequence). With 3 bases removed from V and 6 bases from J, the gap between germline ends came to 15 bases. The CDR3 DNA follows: TGTGCCAGCAGTTTGTCCACAGGTTCGGGCGAGCAGTACTTC. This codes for CASSLSTGSGEQYF.

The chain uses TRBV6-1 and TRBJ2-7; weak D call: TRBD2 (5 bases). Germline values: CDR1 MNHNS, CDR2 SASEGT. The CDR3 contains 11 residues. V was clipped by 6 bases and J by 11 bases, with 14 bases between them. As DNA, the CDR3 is TGTGCCAGCAGGGAGGCGGGCCGGGAGTACTTC. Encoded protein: CASREAGREYF.

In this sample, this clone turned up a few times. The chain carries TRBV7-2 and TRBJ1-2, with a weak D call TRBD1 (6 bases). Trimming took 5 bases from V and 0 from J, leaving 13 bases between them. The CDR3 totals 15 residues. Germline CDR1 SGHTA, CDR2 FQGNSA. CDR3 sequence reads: CASSGLTGPNYGYTF. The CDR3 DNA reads TGTGCCAGCAGCGGACTTACAGGGCCTAACTATGGCTACACCTTC.

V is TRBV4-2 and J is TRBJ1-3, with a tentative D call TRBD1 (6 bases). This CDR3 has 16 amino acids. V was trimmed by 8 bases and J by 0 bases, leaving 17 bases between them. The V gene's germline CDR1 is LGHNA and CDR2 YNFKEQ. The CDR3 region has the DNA TGTGCCAGCGGATTAAGACAGGCTGGCTCTGGAAACACCATATATTTT. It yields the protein CASGLRQAGSGNTIYF.

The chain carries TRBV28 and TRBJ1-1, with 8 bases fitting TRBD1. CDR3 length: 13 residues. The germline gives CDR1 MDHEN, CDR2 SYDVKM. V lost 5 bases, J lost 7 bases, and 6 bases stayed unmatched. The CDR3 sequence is CASSDRGRIEAFF. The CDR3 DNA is TGTGCCAGCAGTGACAGGGGAAGGATTGAAGCTTTCTTT.

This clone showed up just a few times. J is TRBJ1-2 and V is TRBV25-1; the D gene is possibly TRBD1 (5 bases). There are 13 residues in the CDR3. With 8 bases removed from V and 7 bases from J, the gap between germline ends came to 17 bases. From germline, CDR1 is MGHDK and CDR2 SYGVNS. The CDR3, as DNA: TGTGCCAGCGGCGGGGCGGCGTGGGGTGGCTACACCTTC. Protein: CASGGAAWGGYTF.

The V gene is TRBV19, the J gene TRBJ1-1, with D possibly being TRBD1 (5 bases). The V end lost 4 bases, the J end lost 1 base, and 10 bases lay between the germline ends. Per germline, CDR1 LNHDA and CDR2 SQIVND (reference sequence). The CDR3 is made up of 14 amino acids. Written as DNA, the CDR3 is TGTGCCAGTAGTACAGAGACAGAGAACACTGAAGCTTTCTTT. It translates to CASSTETENTEAFF.

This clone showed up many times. This CDR3 reads CASSLARVEAFF. The CDR3 bases are TGTGCCAGCAGCTTAGCCCGGGTTGAAGCTTTCTTT. This chain connects TRBV7-8 to TRBJ1-1; no clear D. V dropped 0 bases and J dropped 7 bases, with 6 bases sitting between them. CDR1 SGHVS and CDR2 FQNEAQ come from the germline V gene. The CDR3 is 12 residues long.

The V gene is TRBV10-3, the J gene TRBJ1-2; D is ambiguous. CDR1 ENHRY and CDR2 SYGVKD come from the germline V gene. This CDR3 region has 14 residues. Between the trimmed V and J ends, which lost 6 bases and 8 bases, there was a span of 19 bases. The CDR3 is CAISDPLQFGGYTF. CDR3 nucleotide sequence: TGTGCCATCAGCGACCCCCTACAATTCGGGGGCTACACCTTC.

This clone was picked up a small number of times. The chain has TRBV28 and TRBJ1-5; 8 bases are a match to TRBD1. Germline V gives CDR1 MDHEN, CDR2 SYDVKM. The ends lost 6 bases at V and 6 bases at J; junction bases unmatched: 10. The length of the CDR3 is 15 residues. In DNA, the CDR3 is TGTGCCAGCAGGAACGCAGGGGGCAGGGGTCAGCCCCAGCATTTT. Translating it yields CASRNAGGRGQPQHF.

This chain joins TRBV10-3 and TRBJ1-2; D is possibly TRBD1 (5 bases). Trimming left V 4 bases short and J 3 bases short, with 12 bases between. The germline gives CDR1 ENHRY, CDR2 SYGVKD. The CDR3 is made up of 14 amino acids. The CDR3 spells CAISAGTRDYGYTF. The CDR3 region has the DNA TGTGCCATCAGTGCGGGCACCAGGGACTATGGCTACACCTTC.

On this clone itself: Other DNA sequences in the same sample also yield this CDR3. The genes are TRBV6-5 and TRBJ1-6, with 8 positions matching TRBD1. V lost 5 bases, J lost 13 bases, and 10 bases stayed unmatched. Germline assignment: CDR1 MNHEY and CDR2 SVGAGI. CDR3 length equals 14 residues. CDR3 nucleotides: TGTGCCAGCAGTCTTGGACAGGGCGTTTCCCCCCTCCACTTT. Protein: CASSLGQGVSPLHF.

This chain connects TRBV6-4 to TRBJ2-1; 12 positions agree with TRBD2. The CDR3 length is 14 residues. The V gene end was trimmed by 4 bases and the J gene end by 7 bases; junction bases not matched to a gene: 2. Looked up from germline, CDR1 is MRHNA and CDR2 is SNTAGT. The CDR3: CASSAGTSGNEQFF. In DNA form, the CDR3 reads TGTGCCAGCAGTGCCGGGACTAGCGGGAATGAGCAGTTCTTC.

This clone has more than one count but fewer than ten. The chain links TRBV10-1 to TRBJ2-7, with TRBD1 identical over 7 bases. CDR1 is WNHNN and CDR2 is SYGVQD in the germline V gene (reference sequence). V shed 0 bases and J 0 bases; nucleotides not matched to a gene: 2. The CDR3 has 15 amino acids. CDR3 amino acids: CASSESTGLSYEQYF. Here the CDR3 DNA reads TGCGCCAGCAGTGAGTCGACAGGGCTCTCCTACGAGCAGTACTTC.

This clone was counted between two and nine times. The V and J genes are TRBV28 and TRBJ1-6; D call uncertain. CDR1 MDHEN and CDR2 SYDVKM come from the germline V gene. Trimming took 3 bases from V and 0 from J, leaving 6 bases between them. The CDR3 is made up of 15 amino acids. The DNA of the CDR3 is TGTGCCAGCAGTTTGGGGAGCTCCTATAATTCACCCCTCCACTTT. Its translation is CASSLGSSYNSPLHF.

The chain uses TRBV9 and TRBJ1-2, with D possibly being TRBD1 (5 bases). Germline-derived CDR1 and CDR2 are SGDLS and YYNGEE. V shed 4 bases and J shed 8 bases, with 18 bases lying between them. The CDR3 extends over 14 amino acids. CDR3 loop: CASSSSGRGDGYTF. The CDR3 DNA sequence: TGTGCCAGCAGCTCCTCGGGGAGGGGAGACGGCTACACCTTC.

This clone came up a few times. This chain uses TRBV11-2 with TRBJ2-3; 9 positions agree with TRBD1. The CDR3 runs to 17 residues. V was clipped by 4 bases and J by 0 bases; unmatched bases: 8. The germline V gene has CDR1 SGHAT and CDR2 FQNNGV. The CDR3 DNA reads TGTGCCAGCAGCTATCCCGGGACAGGGACTAGCACAGATACGCAGTATTTT. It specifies CASSYPGTGTSTDTQYF.

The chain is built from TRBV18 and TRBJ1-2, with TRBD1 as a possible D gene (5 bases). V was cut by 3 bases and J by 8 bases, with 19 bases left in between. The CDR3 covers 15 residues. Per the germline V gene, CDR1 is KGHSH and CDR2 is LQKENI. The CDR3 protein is CASSPSGVRGSGYTF. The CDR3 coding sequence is TGTGCCAGCTCACCCTCGGGGGTACGGGGTAGCGGCTACACCTTC.

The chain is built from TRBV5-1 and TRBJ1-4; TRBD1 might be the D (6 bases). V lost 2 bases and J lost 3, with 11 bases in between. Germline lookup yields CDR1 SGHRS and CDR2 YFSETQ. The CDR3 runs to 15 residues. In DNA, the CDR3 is TGCGCCAGCAGCTTTTGGGGGCAGGCTAATGAAAAACTGTTTTTT. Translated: CASSFWGQANEKLFF.